The T cell receptor beta chain described here comes from a study of control samples from healthy donors and cancer patients (TCRdb year 2020). From the cysteine up to the phenylalanine, the CDR3 has a length of 14 residues. Only CDR3 DNA remains: 42 bases, in frame from the first base. CDR1 SEHNR and CDR2 FQNEAQ were looked up in the germline V gene (reference sequence). Between the V and J ends, shortened by 5 bases and 7 bases respectively, the junction contains 14 bases. Points on this clone: Its antigen is unknown. Base qualities are not recorded, but no much larger clone differs from it by a single base.

The receptor library was made with the immunoSEQ multiplex PCR assay. TCRdb provides this immuneACCESS table in a form limited to in-frame rearrangements. Some clones are lacking; in checked studies, under half of them reflect an unresolved V gene, and why the rest are absent is not known. The sample yields over 70,000 clones; approximately 91% were counted once. Less than 9% of the sample is held by the ten biggest clonotypes. Sequencing was performed on blood. The receptor comes from a woman between 55 and 75 years old in good health. The receptor chain draws on TRBV7-9 and TRBJ1-4; the D gene lacks a confident call. The CDR3 loop reads CASSTPTWGEKLFF. Here is the DNA: TGTGCCAGCAGCACCCCAACATGGGGTGAAAAACTGTTTTTT.